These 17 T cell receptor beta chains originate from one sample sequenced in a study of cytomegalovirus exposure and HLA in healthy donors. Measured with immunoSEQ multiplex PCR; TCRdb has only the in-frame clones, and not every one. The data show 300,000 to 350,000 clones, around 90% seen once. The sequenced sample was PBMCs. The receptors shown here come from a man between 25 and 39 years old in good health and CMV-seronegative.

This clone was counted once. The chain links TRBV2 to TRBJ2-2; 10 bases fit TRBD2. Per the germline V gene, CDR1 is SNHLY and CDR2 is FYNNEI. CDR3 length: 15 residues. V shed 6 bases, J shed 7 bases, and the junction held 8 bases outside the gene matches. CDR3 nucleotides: TGTGCCAGCAGACGGAGCGGGGGGGCAGGCGGGGAGCTGTTTTTT. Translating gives CASRRSGGAGGELFF.

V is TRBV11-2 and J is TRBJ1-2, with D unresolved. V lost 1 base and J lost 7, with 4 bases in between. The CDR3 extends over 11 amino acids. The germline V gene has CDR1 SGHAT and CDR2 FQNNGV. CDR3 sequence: CASSLVSGYTF. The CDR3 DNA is TGTGCCAGCAGCTTAGTCTCTGGCTACACCTTC.

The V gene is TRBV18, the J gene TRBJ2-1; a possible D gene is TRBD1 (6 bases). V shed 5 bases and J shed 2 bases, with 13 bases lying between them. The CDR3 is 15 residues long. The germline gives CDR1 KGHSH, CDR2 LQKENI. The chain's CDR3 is CASSSQGQAYNEQFF. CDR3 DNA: TGTGCCAGCTCATCCCAGGGGCAGGCCTACAATGAGCAGTTCTTC.

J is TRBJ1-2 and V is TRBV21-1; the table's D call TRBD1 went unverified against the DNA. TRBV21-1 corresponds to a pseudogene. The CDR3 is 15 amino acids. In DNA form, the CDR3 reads TGTGCCAGCAGCAAAGCGCGGACAGGGCGGTATGGCTACACCTTC. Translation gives CASSKARTGRYGYTF.

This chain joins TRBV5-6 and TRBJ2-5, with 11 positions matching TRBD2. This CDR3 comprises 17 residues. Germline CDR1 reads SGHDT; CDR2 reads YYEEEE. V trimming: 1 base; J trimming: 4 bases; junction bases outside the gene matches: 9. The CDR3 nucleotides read TGTGCCAGCAGCTTGTTGCTGGCTAGCGGGGGGACAGAGACCCAGTACTTC. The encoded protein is CASSLLLASGGTETQYF.

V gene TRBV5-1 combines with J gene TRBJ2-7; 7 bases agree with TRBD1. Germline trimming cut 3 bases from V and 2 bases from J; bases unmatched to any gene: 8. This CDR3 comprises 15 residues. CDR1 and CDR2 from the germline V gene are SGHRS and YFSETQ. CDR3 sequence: CASSSGTDYTYEQYF. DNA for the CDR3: TGCGCCAGCAGCTCTGGGACAGACTACACCTACGAGCAGTACTTC.

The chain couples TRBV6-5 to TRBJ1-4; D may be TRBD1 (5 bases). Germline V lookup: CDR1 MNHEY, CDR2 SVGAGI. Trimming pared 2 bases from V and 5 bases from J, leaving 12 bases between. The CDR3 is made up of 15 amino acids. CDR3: CASSYGTGRNEKLFF. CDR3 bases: TGTGCCAGCAGTTACGGTACAGGCAGGAATGAAAAACTGTTTTTT.

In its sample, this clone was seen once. The CDR3 sequence: CAISRTEMGTDTQYF. The CDR3, as DNA: TGTGCCATCAGTCGGACAGAGATGGGCACAGATACGCAGTATTTT. The rearrangement links TRBV10-3 to TRBJ2-3, with D possibly being TRBD1 (6 bases). Germline CDR1 is ENHRY and CDR2 is SYGVKD. There are 15 residues in the CDR3. V gave up 5 bases and J gave up 1 base, with 13 bases separating them.

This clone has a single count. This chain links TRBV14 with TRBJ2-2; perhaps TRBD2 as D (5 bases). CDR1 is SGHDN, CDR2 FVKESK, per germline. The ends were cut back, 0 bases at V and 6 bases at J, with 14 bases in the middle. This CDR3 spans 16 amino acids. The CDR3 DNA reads TGTGCCAGCAGCCAAGAACCGGGATTTTCCGCCGGGGAGCTGTTTTTT. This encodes CASSQEPGFSAGELFF.

CDR3 nucleotide sequence: TGCAGCGGGGGCAGACAAGAGACCCAGTACTTC. This codes for CSGGRQETQYF. The chain couples TRBV29-1 to TRBJ2-5; D may be TRBD1 (5 bases). Trimming pared 7 bases from V and 2 bases from J, leaving 8 bases between. The CDR3 runs to 11 residues. CDR1 is SQVTM, CDR2 ANQGSEA, per germline.

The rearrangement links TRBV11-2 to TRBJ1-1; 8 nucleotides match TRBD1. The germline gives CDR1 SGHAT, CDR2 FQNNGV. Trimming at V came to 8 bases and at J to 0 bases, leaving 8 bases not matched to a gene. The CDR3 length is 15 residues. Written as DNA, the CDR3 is TGTGCCAGCTCCGGGGCAGGGGGCTTGAACACTGAAGCTTTCTTT. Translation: CASSGAGGLNTEAFF.

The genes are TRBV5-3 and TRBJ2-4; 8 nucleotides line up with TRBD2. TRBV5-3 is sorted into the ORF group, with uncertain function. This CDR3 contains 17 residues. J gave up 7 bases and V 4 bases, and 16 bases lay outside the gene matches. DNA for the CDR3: TGTGCCAGAAGCCCCTTAAACTCGGGAGGGGATGGGAACATTCAGTACTTC. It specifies CARSPLNSGGDGNIQYF.

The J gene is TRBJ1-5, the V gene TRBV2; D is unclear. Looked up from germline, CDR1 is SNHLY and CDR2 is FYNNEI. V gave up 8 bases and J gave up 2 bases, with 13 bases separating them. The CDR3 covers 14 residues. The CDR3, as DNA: TGTGCCAGCGGCAATGGAGTTCGCAATCAGCCCCAGCATTTT. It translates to CASGNGVRNQPQHF.

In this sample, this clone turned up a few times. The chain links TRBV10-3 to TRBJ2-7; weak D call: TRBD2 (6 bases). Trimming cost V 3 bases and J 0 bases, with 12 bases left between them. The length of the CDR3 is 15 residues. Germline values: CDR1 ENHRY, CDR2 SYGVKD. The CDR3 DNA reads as TGTGCCATCAGTGAAAGCGGGCCTAGCTCCTACGAGCAGTACTTC. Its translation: CAISESGPSSYEQYF.

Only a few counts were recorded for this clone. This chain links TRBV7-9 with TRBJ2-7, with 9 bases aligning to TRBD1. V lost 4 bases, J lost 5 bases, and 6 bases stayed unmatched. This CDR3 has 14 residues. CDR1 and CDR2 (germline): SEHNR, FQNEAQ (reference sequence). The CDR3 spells CASSSGTGRDEQYF. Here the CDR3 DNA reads TGTGCCAGCAGCTCCGGGACAGGGAGGGACGAGCAGTACTTC.

CDR3 sequence reads: CASSRAVAGANVLTF. For the CDR3, the DNA is TGTGCCAGCAGCCGCGCGGTCGCTGGGGCCAACGTCCTGACTTTC. The V gene is TRBV7-7, the J gene TRBJ2-6; D is uncertain. The ends were cut back, 5 bases at V and 2 bases at J, with 10 bases in the middle. Per the germline V gene, CDR1 is SSHAT and CDR2 is FNYEAQ (reference sequence). The CDR3 contains 15 residues. Together with reference TRBV7-7 and TRBJ2-6, the CDR3 gives the full variable domain: GAGVSQSPRYKVTKRGQDVTLRCDPISSHATLYWYQQALGQGPEFLTYFNYEAQPDKSGLPSDRFSAERPEGSISTLTIQRTEQRDSAMYRCASSRAVAGANVLTFGAGSRLTVL.

In DNA form, the CDR3 reads TGTGCCAGCAGCTTATCCTGGACGGGGGAAGGTAGGACTGAAGCTTTCTTT. It is translated as CASSLSWTGEGRTEAFF. This sequence joins TRBV7-6 and TRBJ1-1; D perhaps matches TRBD1 (5 bases). This CDR3 has 17 amino acids. V lost 2 bases and J lost 5, with 21 bases in between. Germline CDR1 is SGHVS and CDR2 is FNYEAQ.